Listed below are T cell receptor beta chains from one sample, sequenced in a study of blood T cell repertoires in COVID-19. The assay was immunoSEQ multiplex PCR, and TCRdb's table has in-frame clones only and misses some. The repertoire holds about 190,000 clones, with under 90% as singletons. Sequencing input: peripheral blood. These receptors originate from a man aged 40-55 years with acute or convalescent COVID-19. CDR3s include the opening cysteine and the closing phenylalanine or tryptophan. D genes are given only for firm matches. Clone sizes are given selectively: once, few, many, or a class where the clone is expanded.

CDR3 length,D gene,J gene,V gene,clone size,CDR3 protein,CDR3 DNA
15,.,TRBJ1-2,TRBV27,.,CASSFRAGALSGYTF,TGTGCCAGCAGTTTTAGAGCGGGGGCCCTTAGTGGCTACACCTTC
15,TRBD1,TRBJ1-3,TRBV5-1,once,CASSQGTGGGNTIYF,TGCGCCAGCAGCCAAGGGACAGGGGGAGGAAACACCATATATTTT
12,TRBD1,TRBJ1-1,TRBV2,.,CASSQTGLEAFF,TGTGCCAGCAGTCAGACAGGGTTGGAGGCTTTCTTT
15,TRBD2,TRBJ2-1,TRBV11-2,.,CASSLAWRGGRGQFF,TGTGCCAGCAGCTTAGCCTGGCGGGGGGGCCGGGGGCAGTTCTTC
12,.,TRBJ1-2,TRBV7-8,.,CASSLARYGYTF,TGTGCCAGCAGCTTAGCCCGCTATGGCTACACCTTC
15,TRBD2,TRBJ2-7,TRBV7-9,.,CASSFIMGGRYEQYF,TGTGCCAGCAGCTTTATCATGGGAGGGCGGTACGAGCAGTACTTC
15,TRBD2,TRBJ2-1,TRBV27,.,CASGGPGGPYNEQFF,TGTGCCAGCGGTGGGCCGGGAGGCCCCTACAATGAGCAGTTCTTC
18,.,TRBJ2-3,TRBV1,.,CTSSRDYSTGGSTDTQYF,TGCACCAGCAGCCGGGACTATAGCACCGGGGGTAGTACAGATACGCAGTATTTT
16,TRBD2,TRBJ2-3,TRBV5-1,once,CASSGGTSGLTDTQYF,TGCGCCAGCAGCGGCGGGACTAGCGGTCTCACAGATACGCAGTATTTT
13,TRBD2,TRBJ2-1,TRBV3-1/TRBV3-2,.,CASQAGRYNEQFF,TGTGCCAGCCAAGCGGGGCGCTACAATGAGCAGTTCTTC
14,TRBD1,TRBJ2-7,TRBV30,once,CAWSGDSRVYEQYF,TGTGCCTGGAGTGGGGACAGTCGTGTCTACGAGCAGTACTTC
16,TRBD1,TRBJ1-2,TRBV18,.,CASSPPGQGPFYGYTF,TGTGCCAGCTCACCACCGGGACAGGGACCCTTCTATGGCTACACCTTC
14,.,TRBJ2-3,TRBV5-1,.,CASSLEQSTDTQYF,TGCGCCAGCAGCTTGGAACAGTCCACAGATACGCAGTATTTT
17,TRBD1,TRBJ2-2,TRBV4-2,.,CASSQDTDRVNTGELFF,TGTGCCAGCAGCCAAGATACGGACAGGGTTAACACCGGGGAGCTGTTTTTT
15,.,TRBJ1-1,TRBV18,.,CASSPPPALNTEAFF,TGTGCCAGCTCACCACCTCCCGCGCTGAACACTGAAGCTTTCTTT
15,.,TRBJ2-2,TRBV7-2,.,CASSLVRGGTGELFF,TGTGCCAGCAGCTTAGTGCGAGGGGGCACCGGGGAGCTGTTTTTT
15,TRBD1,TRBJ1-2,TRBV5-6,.,CASSLRQGVLYGYTF,TGTGCCAGCAGCTTGCGGCAGGGGGTTTTATATGGCTACACCTTC
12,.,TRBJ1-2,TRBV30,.,CAWNRDGSGYTF,TGTGCCTGGAACAGGGACGGTTCTGGCTACACCTTC
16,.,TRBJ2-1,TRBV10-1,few,CASSESMGGSYNEQFF,TGCGCCAGCAGTGAGTCGATGGGGGGATCCTACAATGAGCAGTTCTTC
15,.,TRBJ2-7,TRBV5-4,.,CASSLGHGGFYEQYF,TGTGCCAGCAGCCTTGGACATGGCGGCTTTTACGAGCAGTACTTC
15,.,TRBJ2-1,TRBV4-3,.,CASSQGSTAYNEQFF,TGCGCCAGCAGCCAAGGAAGCACAGCCTACAATGAGCAGTTCTTC
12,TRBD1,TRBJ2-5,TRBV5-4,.,CASMDRPGTQYF,TGTGCCAGTATGGACAGGCCGGGGACCCAGTACTTC
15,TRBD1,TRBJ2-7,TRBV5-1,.,CASSSGTGYTYEQYF,TGCGCCAGCAGCTCGGGGACAGGGTATACCTACGAGCAGTACTTC
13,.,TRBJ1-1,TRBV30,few,CAWSVRRTAEAFF,TGTGCCTGGAGTGTACGTAGGACTGCTGAAGCTTTCTTT
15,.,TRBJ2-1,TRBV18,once,CASSPRLTGYNEQFF,TGTGCCAGCTCACCTCGTCTTACGGGGTACAATGAGCAGTTCTTC
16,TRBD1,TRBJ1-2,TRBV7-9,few,CASSLATGIVNYGYTF,TGTGCCAGCAGCTTAGCGACAGGGATTGTAAACTATGGCTACACCTTC
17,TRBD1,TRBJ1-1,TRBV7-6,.,CASSLLGQGGLNTEAFF,TGTGCCAGCAGCTTACTCGGACAGGGAGGTTTGAACACTGAAGCTTTCTTT
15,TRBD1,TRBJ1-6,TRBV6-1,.,CASSEAQGGSSPLHF,TGTGCCAGCAGTGAAGCGCAGGGGGGTTCCTCACCCCTCCACTTT
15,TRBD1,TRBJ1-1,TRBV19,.,CASSIEGTGNTEAFF,TGTGCCAGTAGTATAGAGGGGACAGGGAACACTGAAGCTTTCTTT
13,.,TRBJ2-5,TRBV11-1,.,CASSPGGGQTQYF,TGTGCCAGCAGCCCTGGGGGCGGGCAGACCCAGTACTTC
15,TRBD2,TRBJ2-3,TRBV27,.,CASSLGTSGTDTQYF,TGTGCCAGCAGTTTAGGGACTAGCGGCACAGATACGCAGTATTTT
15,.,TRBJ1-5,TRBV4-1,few,CASSQDGYSNQPQHF,TGCGCCAGCAGCCAAGACGGTTATAGCAATCAGCCCCAGCATTTT
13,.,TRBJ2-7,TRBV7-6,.,CASSLDPAYEQYF,TGTGCCAGCAGCTTAGATCCTGCCTACGAGCAGTACTTC
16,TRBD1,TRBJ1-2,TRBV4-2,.,CASSRNTGTGNYGYTF,TGTGCCAGCAGCCGGAATACCGGGACAGGGAACTATGGCTACACCTTC
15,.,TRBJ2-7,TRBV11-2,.,CASSLEAEMSYEQYF,TGTGCCAGCAGCTTAGAGGCGGAGATGTCCTACGAGCAGTACTTC
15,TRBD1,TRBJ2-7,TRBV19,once,CASSNRGTGYYEQYF,TGTGCCAGTAGCAATCGCGGGACAGGTTACTACGAGCAGTACTTC
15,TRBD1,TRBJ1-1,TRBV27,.,CASSFNRGWNTEAFF,TGTGCCAGCAGTTTCAACAGGGGGTGGAACACTGAAGCTTTCTTT
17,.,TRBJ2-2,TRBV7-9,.,CASSLGLGTLNTGELFF,TGTGCCAGCAGCTTAGGGTTAGGGACACTGAACACCGGGGAGCTGTTTTTT
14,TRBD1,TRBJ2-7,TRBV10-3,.,CAISTGTGPYEQYF,TGTGCCATCAGCACCGGGACAGGGCCCTACGAGCAGTACTTC
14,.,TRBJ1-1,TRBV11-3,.,CASSGSGISTEAFF,TGTGCCAGCAGCGGCTCAGGGATTTCCACTGAAGCTTTCTTT